The clone carrying this TCR beta chain was detected a few times. Its antigen is still unknown. Germline trimming cut 6 bases from V and 4 bases from J; bases unmatched to any gene: 10. CDR1 SGHTA and CDR2 FQGNSA come from the germline V gene. The CDR3 runs 16 residues. The sample is drawn from a study of T cells after yellow fever vaccination. As TCR cDNA was made by 5'RACE template switching, a universal primer site and UMIs were added. TCRdb re-derived calls from the 5' RACE reads in MiXCR, one entry per CDR3 protein. The data contain 300,000 to 400,000 distinct CDR3 sequences, 8.5% to 9% of them singletons. The study's findings and limits: FACS-sorted repertoires might harbor abundant contaminating clonotypes from the bulk population. Clonotypes shared by both compartments, CD4 and CD8, made up a small share. Post-booster repertoires again held most primary-vaccination clones (roughly 96% CD4, around 90% CD8).

The sequence was collected from a man between 18 and 35 years old who received the YFV17D yellow fever vaccine. The rearrangement joins TRBV7-2 to TRBJ2-5, with 11 nucleotides matching TRBD2. The sequenced sample was PBMCs, obtained on the day of the first yellow fever vaccination. The CDR3 DNA is TGTGCCAGCAGGCTAACACTAGCGGGGGTTGTAGAGACCCAGTACTTC. Its translation: CASRLTLAGVVETQYF.